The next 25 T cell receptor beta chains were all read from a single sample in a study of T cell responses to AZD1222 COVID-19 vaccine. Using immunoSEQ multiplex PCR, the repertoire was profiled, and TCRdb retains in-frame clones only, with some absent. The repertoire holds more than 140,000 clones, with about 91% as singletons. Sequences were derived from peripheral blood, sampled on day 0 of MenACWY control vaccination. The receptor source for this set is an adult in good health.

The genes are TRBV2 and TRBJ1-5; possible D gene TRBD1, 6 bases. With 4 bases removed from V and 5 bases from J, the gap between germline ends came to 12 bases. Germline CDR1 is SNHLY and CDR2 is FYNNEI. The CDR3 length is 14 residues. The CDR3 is CASSGGGFYQPQHF. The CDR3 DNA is TGTGCCAGCAGTGGGGGGGGCTTTTATCAGCCCCAGCATTTT.

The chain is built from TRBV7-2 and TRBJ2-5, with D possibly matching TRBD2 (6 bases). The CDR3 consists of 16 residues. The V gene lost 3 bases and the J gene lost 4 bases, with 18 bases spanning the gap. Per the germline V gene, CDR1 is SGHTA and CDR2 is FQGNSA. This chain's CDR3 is CASSLMEAGEGETQYF. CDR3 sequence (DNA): TGTGCCAGCAGCTTGATGGAAGCGGGTGAGGGAGAGACCCAGTACTTC.

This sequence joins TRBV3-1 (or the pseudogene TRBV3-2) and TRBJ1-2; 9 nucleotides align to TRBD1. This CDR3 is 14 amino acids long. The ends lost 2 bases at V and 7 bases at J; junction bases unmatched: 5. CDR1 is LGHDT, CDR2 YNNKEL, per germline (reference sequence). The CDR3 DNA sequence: TGTGCCAGCAGCCAACGTTCGGGACAGGGTGGCTACACCTTC. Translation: CASSQRSGQGGYTF.

CDR3: CASSSRPGGGGTDTQYF. The CDR3 DNA follows: TGTGCCAGCAGCTCCCGACCTGGCGGGGGGGGCACAGATACGCAGTATTTT. The chain is built from TRBV5-5 and TRBJ2-3, with 9 positions matching TRBD2. Germline V gives CDR1 SGHKS, CDR2 YYEKEE (reference sequence). Trimming took 3 bases from V and 1 from J; bases not matched to a gene: 9. The length of the CDR3 is 17 residues.

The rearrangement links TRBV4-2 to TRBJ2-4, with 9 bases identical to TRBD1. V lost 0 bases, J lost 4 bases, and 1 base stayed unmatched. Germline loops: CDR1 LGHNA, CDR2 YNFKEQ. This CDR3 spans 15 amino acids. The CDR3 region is CASSQEGTGKNIQYF. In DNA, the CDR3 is TGTGCCAGCAGCCAAGAAGGGACAGGGAAAAACATTCAGTACTTC.

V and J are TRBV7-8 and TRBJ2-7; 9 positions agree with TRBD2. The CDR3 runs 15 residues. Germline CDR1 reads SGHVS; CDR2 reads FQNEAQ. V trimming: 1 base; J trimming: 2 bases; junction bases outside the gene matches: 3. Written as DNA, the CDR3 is TGTGCCAGCAGCTTAGAGGCTAGCGGGGCCTACGAGCAGTACTTC. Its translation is CASSLEASGAYEQYF.

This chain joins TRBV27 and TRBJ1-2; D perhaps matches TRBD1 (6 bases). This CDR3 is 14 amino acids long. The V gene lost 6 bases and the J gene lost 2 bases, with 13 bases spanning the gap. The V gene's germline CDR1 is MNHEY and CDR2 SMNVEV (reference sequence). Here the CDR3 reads CASRRPGHNYGYTF. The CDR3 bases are TGTGCCAGCAGACGTCCGGGACACAACTATGGCTACACCTTC.

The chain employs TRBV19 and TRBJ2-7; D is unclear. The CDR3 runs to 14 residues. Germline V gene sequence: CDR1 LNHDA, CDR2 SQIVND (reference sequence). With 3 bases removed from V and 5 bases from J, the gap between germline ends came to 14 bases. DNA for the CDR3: TGTGCCAGTAGTATGCAAGTCCGGGTCGACGAGCAGTACTTC. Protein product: CASSMQVRVDEQYF.

The CDR3 here is CASSGRRTSASNEQFF. For the CDR3, the DNA is TGTGCCAGCAGCGGTCGAAGGACTAGCGCCAGCAATGAGCAGTTCTTC. The chain links TRBV11-1 to TRBJ2-1, with 9 bases that match TRBD2. The CDR3 is made up of 16 amino acids. Per the germline V gene, CDR1 is SGHAT and CDR2 is FQDESV (reference sequence). J was trimmed by 6 bases and V by 5 bases; bases with no gene match: 11.

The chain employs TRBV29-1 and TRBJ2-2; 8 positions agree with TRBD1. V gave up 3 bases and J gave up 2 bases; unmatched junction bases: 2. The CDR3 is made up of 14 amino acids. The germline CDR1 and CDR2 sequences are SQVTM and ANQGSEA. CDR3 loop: CSVDDRGNTGELFF. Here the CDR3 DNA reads TGCAGCGTTGACGACAGGGGAAACACCGGGGAGCTGTTTTTT.

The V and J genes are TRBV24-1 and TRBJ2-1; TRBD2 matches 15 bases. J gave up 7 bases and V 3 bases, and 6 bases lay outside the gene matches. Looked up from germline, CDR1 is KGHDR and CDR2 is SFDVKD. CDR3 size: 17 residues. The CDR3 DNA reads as TGTGCCACCAGTGATCTCGGGACTAGCGGGAGGATTAATGAGCAGTTCTTC. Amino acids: CATSDLGTSGRINEQFF.

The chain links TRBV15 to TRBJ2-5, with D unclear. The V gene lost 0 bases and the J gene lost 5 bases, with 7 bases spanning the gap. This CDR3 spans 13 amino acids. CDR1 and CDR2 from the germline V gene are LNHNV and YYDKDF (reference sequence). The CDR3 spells CATSRDRRETQYF. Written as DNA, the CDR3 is TGTGCCACCAGCAGAGATCGGCGGGAGACCCAGTACTTC.

The CDR3 bases are TGTGCCAGCAGCTCCGTTAGTCATCCCACAGATACGCAGTATTTT. Residues: CASSSVSHPTDTQYF. The chain is built from TRBV7-9 and TRBJ2-3, with D uncertain. The CDR3 runs to 15 residues. Trimming removed 4 bases from V and 2 bases from J, with 13 bases in between. Germline values: CDR1 SEHNR, CDR2 FQNEAQ (reference sequence).

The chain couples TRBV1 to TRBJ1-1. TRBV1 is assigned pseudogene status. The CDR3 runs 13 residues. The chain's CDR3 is CTSSLDWNTEAFF. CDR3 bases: TGCACCAGCAGCCTAGATTGGAACACTGAAGCTTTCTTT.

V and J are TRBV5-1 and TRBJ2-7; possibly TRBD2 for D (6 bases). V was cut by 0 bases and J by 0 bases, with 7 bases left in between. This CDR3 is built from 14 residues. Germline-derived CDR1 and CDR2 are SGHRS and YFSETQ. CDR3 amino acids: CASSLDGSSYEQYF. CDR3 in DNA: TGCGCCAGCAGCTTGGACGGGAGCTCCTACGAGCAGTACTTC.

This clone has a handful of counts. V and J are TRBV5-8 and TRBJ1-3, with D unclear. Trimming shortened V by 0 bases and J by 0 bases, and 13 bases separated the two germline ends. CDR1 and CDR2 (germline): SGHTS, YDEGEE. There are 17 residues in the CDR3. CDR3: CASSLGQPTVSGNTIYF. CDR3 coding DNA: TGTGCCAGCAGCTTGGGGCAGCCAACCGTCTCTGGAAACACCATATATTTT.

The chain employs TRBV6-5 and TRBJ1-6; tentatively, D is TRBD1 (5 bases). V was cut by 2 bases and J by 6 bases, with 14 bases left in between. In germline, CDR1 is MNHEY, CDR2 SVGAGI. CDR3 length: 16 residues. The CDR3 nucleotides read TGTGCCAGCAGTTACCCGCCGGGGGGTTTTAATTCACCCCTCCACTTT. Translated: CASSYPPGGFNSPLHF.

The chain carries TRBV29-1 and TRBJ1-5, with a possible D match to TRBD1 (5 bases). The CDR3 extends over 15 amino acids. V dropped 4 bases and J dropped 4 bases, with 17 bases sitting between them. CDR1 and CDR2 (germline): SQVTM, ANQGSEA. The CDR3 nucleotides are TGCAGCGTTGGACCCTCGGGGGGAAGGAATCAGCCCCAGCATTTT. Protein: CSVGPSGGRNQPQHF.

DNA for the CDR3: TGTGCCAGCAGCCGAATAACCGGGGAGCTGTTTTTT. This codes for CASSRITGELFF. The chain has TRBV6-5 and TRBJ2-2; the D is unclear. With 6 bases removed from V and 5 bases from J, the gap between germline ends came to 7 bases. This CDR3 comprises 12 residues. Germline V gives CDR1 MNHEY, CDR2 SVGAGI.

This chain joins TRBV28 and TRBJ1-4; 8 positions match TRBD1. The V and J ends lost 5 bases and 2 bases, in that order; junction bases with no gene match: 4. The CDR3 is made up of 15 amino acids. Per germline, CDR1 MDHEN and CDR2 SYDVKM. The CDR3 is CASSGQGATNEKLFF. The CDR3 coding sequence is TGTGCCAGCAGTGGTCAGGGGGCGACTAATGAAAAACTGTTTTTT.

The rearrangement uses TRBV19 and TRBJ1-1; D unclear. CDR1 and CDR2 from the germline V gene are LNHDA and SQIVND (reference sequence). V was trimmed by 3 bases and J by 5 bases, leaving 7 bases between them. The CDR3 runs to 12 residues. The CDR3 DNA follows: TGTGCCAGTAGTATCCCTAGAACTGAAGCTTTCTTT. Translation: CASSIPRTEAFF.

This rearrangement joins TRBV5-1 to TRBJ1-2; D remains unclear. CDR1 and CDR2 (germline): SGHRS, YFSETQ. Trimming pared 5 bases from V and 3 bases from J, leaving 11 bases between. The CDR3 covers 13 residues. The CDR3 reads CASRSAVDYGYTF. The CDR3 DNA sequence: TGCGCCAGCAGATCGGCCGTGGACTATGGCTACACCTTC.

The CDR3 here is CSVEDRTSGSTDTQYF. CDR3 in DNA: TGCAGCGTTGAAGACAGGACTAGCGGGAGTACAGATACGCAGTATTTT. The V gene is TRBV29-1, the J gene TRBJ2-3; the match to TRBD2 covers 13 bases. Germline V gene sequence: CDR1 SQVTM, CDR2 ANQGSEA. The CDR3 contains 16 residues. The trim removed 0 bases at V and 3 bases at J, leaving 3 bases unmatched.

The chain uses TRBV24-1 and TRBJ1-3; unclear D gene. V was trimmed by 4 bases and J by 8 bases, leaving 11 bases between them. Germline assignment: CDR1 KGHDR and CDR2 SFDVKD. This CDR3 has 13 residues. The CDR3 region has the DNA TGTGCCACCAGTGAGACGGGAACAGACACCATATATTTT. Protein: CATSETGTDTIYF.

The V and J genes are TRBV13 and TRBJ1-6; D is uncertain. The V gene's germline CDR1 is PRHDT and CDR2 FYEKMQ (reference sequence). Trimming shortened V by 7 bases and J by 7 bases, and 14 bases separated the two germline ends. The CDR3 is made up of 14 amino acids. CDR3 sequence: CASKFPSKNSPLHF. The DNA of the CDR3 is TGTGCCAGCAAATTCCCCAGCAAAAATTCACCCCTCCACTTT.